The T cell receptor (beta chain) under discussion was sequenced for a study of blood T cell repertoires in COVID-19. Sequenced by immunoSEQ multiplex PCR; TCRdb stores in-frame clones only, minus some. The sample yields about 100,000 clones, approximately 81% seen once. Sequencing used peripheral blood. The TCR was taken from a human donor in a cohort sampled during active COVID-19.

The CDR3 here is CASSGNQRVVLTEAFF. In DNA, the CDR3 is TGTGCCAGCAGTGGAAACCAGAGGGTAGTTTTGACTGAAGCTTTCTTT. The chain combines TRBV2 with TRBJ1-1; D not certain. The germline V and J ends were trimmed by 4 bases and 5 bases, with 20 bases remaining between them. The CDR3 covers 16 residues. Germline CDR1 is SNHLY and CDR2 is FYNNEI.